This T cell receptor (beta chain) was found in a study of cytomegalovirus exposure and HLA in healthy donors (dated by TCRdb to the late 2010s). With regard to the full study: The 666 repertoires of the first cohort and the 95 to 150 validation repertoires were produced on the same platform, according to a later analysis. The study aimed to test whether signatures of past pathogen exposure could be identified by cataloging public T cell receptors. In addition to the first cohort of approximately 670 subjects, a separate validation cohort of 130 or so different subjects was used. To predict cytomegalovirus infection status, the study combined high-throughput TCR immunosequencing, statistical association of individual TCRs with disease status, and machine learning. Points the paper makes about the study in general: The authors suggested that the approach could potentially be generalized to other disease states and immunological phenotypes. Cytomegalovirus status was reported to be diagnosed by the classifier with high specificity and sensitivity in both the original and validation cohorts. Across donors, most TCR sequences were observed very rarely, whereas some public TCRs were present in many individuals. The study gave a list of about 160 TCR beta chains associated with cytomegalovirus. In a later analysis, TCRs clustered in the first cohort were found to also tend to co-occur in the 120 or so validation repertoires, with 94% of cluster scores above 0. The validation cohort had no HLA typing available for a later analysis, so co-occurrence within that cohort was assessed over all 120 repertoires. In vitro tests confirmed that a few of the cytomegalovirus-associated TCR beta chains recognize cytomegalovirus antigens.

Separate from the roughly 630-subject first cohort, the validation cohort of around 130 subjects was the group to which the donors belonged. There are 16 amino acids in the CDR3, from cysteine to phenylalanine inclusive. The DNA shown is the 48-base CDR3, in frame from base 1. Unmatched junction bases come to 6, with V trimmed by 2 bases and J by 4 bases. The germline V gene (reference sequence) specifies PRHDT as CDR1 and FYEKMQ as CDR2. The library was built by means of the immunoSEQ multiplex PCR assay. As for the authors' bioinformatics: A statistical classification framework was built for diagnosing cytomegalovirus status from the catalog of TCR beta chain sequences. TCRdb took over this immuneACCESS table, retaining in-frame rearrangements with V and J assigned. Such tables are incomplete; in checked studies, under half of the missing clones stem from an unresolved V gene, and the remainder is unexplained. V, J and clone size are those of that table, while D and trimming were read from the DNA. Here the sample has under 250,000 clones; 87% occur a single time. Clones ranked in the top ten supply roughly 2% of the sample.

With respect to this clone: This clone's antigen is unknown. No clone much larger than this one lies a single base away; base qualities are absent.

The receptor was isolated from a young woman in good health and CMV-seropositive. Sequenced: PBMCs. Here the chain combines TRBV13 and TRBJ2-3; TRBD2 lines up with 10 middle nucleotides. CDR3 reads: CASSLLAGGNPDTQYF. The nucleotides read TGTGCCAGCAGCTTATTAGCGGGAGGAAATCCAGATACGCAGTATTTT.